These 20 T cell receptor beta chains were all obtained from the same sample, sequenced in a study of cytomegalovirus exposure and HLA in healthy donors. 60 Vbeta and 13 Jbeta primers were used in PCR. Sequencing was performed with immunoSEQ multiplex PCR; in TCRdb, only in-frame clones are kept and a portion is missing. The data hold about 160,000 clones, with approximately 77% observed a single time. Sequenced sample: PBMCs. The receptors come from a man aged 50 or older in good health and CMV-seropositive.

This clone has just one count. This chain uses TRBV28 with TRBJ1-5, with D possibly matching TRBD1 (5 bases). CDR3 length: 12 residues. Trimming cost V 6 bases and J 9 bases, with 12 bases left between them. Germline CDR1 is MDHEN and CDR2 is SYDVKM. As DNA, the CDR3 is TGTGCCAGCAGCCTCGGACAAAGGCCCCAGCATTTT. This translates into CASSLGQRPQHF.

The chain links TRBV6-5 to TRBJ1-1; no firm D call. CDR1 is MNHEY, CDR2 SVGAGI, per germline. The CDR3 is 13 residues long. Trimming shortened V by 2 bases and J by 3 bases, and 7 bases separated the two germline ends. In nucleotides, the CDR3 is TGTGCCAGCAGTTACATGGCAGACACTGAAGCTTTCTTT. The encoded protein is CASSYMADTEAFF.

The chain couples TRBV4-3 to TRBJ1-1; D uncertain. The CDR3 length is 14 residues. Germline V gene sequence: CDR1 LGHNA, CDR2 YSLEER. V was trimmed by 1 base and J by 5 bases, leaving 11 bases between them. The CDR3 nucleotides are TGCGCCAGCAGCCAAGGGAGGCGAGGAACTGAAGCTTTCTTT. Translating gives CASSQGRRGTEAFF.

This sequence joins TRBV6-5 and TRBJ2-7; 8 bases align to TRBD1. The V gene's germline CDR1 is MNHEY and CDR2 SVGAGI. The CDR3 sequence is 14 residues long. With V trimmed by 2 bases and J by 6 bases, 6 bases remained unmatched. The CDR3 loop reads CASSYMATGVEQYF. CDR3 DNA: TGTGCCAGCAGTTACATGGCGACAGGGGTCGAGCAGTACTTC.

A note on this clone: Sequence at one end of the junction differs from germline and may be a read error. This chain uses TRBV19 with TRBJ1-5, with 10 bases identical to TRBD1. Germline V gene data show CDR1 as LNHDA and CDR2 as SQIVND (reference sequence). The CDR3 spans 18 residues. CDR3 sequence (DNA): TGTGCCAGTAGTATCGATGCGAGGGTGACAGGGGGCAAGCAGCCCCAGCATTTT. Encoded protein: CASSIDARVTGGKQPQHF.

This rearrangement joins TRBV5-3 to TRBJ1-5, with 10 bases matching TRBD1. TRBV5-3 is an ORF, with its function uncertain. The V gene end was trimmed by 3 bases and the J gene end by 3 bases; junction bases not matched to a gene: 6. The CDR3 loop spans 16 amino acids. This CDR3 reads CARSCRQGADNQPQHF. In nucleotides, the CDR3 is TGTGCCAGAAGCTGCCGACAGGGGGCTGACAATCAGCCCCAGCATTTT.

V is TRBV28 and J is TRBJ1-2; D may be TRBD1 (5 bases). The V end lost 5 bases, the J end lost 1 base, and 14 bases lay between the germline ends. This CDR3 region has 15 residues. Germline lookup yields CDR1 MDHEN and CDR2 SYDVKM. The CDR3 is CASSPGGDFNYGYTF. CDR3 bases: TGTGCCAGCAGTCCCGGGGGAGACTTTAACTATGGCTACACCTTC.

The genes are TRBV7-2 and TRBJ2-5, with 8 positions matching TRBD1. The CDR3 is 14 residues long. The germline V gene has CDR1 SGHTA and CDR2 FQGNSA. After removal of 3 bases from V and 5 bases from J, the junction contained 5 bases not matched to a gene. The CDR3 DNA follows: TGTGCCAGCAGCTTTGACAGGGGTGAGGAGACCCAGTACTTC. It is translated as CASSFDRGEETQYF.

This clone was seen once. The chain couples TRBV19 to TRBJ1-1; D is uncertain. Germline CDR1 and CDR2: LNHDA and SQIVND (reference sequence). This CDR3 contains 14 residues. Between the trimmed V and J ends, which lost 4 bases and 1 base, there was a span of 10 bases. DNA of the CDR3: TGTGCCAGTAGTAGGAGAAGCACGAACACTGAAGCTTTCTTT. Its protein is CASSRRSTNTEAFF.

This clone showed up just a few times. The CDR3 loop is CATSTSLTGGMNEQFF. DNA for the CDR3: TGTGCCACCAGCACCTCGTTGACAGGGGGCATGAATGAGCAGTTCTTC. This sequence joins TRBV15 and TRBJ2-1; 10 bases map to TRBD1. The ends lost 4 bases at V and 7 bases at J; junction bases unmatched: 10. The CDR3 length is 16 residues. Germline V gives CDR1 LNHNV, CDR2 YYDKDF (reference sequence). The variable domain in full, with the rest retrieved from reference TRBV15 and TRBJ2-1, is DAMVIQNPRYQVTQFGKPVTLSCSQTLNHNVMYWYQQKSSQAPKLLFHYYDKDFNNEADTPDNFQSRRPNTSFCFLDIRSPGLGDTAMYLCATSTSLTGGMNEQFFGPGTRLTVL.

The chain is built from TRBV29-1 and TRBJ2-5, with D maybe TRBD2 (6 bases). Germline CDR1 SQVTM, CDR2 ANQGSEA. The CDR3 totals 12 residues. Deletions cut 4 bases from V and 4 bases from J, with 10 bases between. The CDR3 reads CSVVVGGETQYF. CDR3 bases: TGCAGCGTTGTCGTGGGGGGAGAGACCCAGTACTTC.

A few counts support this clone. The chain links TRBV7-2 to TRBJ2-7; D is uncertain. With 4 bases removed from V and 5 bases from J, the gap between germline ends came to 12 bases. The CDR3 spans 13 residues. Looked up from germline, CDR1 is SGHTA and CDR2 is FQGNSA. The CDR3 nucleotides read TGTGCCAGCAGCTCCCCCCCGGTCGACGAGCAGTACTTC. This encodes CASSSPPVDEQYF.

The V and J genes are TRBV6-5 and TRBJ1-2; the D gene is possibly TRBD1 (6 bases). The V and J ends lost 6 bases and 1 base respectively, with 9 bases between them. The V gene's germline CDR1 is MNHEY and CDR2 SVGAGI. This CDR3 contains 13 residues. CDR3 region: CASRLDSNYGYTF. The CDR3 coding sequence is TGTGCCAGCAGATTGGACAGTAACTATGGCTACACCTTC.

The CDR3 sequence: CASRRQGGTEAFF. The CDR3 DNA reads TGTGCCAGCAGACGACAGGGCGGCACTGAAGCTTTCTTT. The chain uses TRBV7-9 and TRBJ1-1; 7 nucleotides line up with TRBD1. CDR3 length equals 13 residues. The J segment lost 4 bases and the V segment lost 6 bases, leaving 5 bases of the junction unmatched. Germline-derived CDR1 and CDR2 are SEHNR and FQNEAQ (reference sequence). Supplemented by reference TRBV7-9 and TRBJ1-1, the full variable domain reads DTGVSQNPRHKITKRGQNVTFRCDPISEHNRLYWYRQTLGQGPEFLTYFQNEAQLEKSRLLSDRFSAERPKGSFSTLEIQRTEQGDSAMYLCASRRQGGTEAFFGQGTRLTVV.

The rearrangement links TRBV5-1 to TRBJ2-4, with 9 bases lining up with TRBD2. V shed 2 bases, J shed 1 base, and the junction held 4 bases outside the gene matches. The germline gives CDR1 SGHRS, CDR2 YFSETQ. The length of the CDR3 is 16 residues. CDR3 in amino acids: CASSFPSGEAKNIQYF. DNA for the CDR3: TGCGCCAGCAGCTTTCCTAGCGGGGAGGCCAAAAACATTCAGTACTTC.

The V gene is TRBV6-5, the J gene TRBJ2-7; 8 bases match TRBD1. The CDR3 is 15 amino acids. After removal of 4 bases from V and 1 base from J, the junction contained 6 bases not matched to a gene. Germline V CDR1 and CDR2: MNHEY, SVGAGI. The CDR3 nucleotides are TGTGCCAGCAGTTCCCGGGACAGGCTTTCCTACGAGCAGTACTTC. Protein product: CASSSRDRLSYEQYF.

The rearrangement links TRBV7-2 to TRBJ2-1, with D possibly being TRBD1 (6 bases). Looked up from germline, CDR1 is SGHTA and CDR2 is FQGNSA. Trimming took 5 bases from V and 8 from J, leaving 16 bases between them. There are 14 residues in the CDR3. CDR3 bases: TGTGCCAGCAGCCCCACAGGGTACCACGATGAGCAGTTCTTC. The encoded protein is CASSPTGYHDEQFF.

The chain carries TRBV9 and TRBJ1-3; D perhaps matches TRBD1 (6 bases). Germline CDR1 is SGDLS and CDR2 is YYNGEE. With 0 bases removed from V and 0 bases from J, the gap between germline ends came to 13 bases. This CDR3 comprises 17 residues. CDR3 amino acids: CASSVEVGGTSGNTIYF. For the CDR3, the DNA is TGTGCCAGCAGCGTAGAGGTAGGGGGAACCTCTGGAAACACCATATATTTT.

This chain links TRBV4-3 with TRBJ2-5, with D possibly TRBD2 on 5 matching bases. The DNA end is more similar to TRBJ2-7, so the J call may be wrong. Germline-derived CDR1 and CDR2 are LGHNA and YSLEER. The CDR3 extends over 16 amino acids. In DNA form, the CDR3 reads TGCGCCAGCAGCCTTAGAACTCTAGCCGCCACCTACGAGCAGTACTTC. Amino acids: CASSLRTLAATYEQYF.

The rearrangement joins TRBV6-1 to TRBJ2-7; 10 bases are shared with TRBD1. This CDR3 has 16 residues. After removal of 3 bases from V and 3 bases from J, the junction contained 8 bases not matched to a gene. Per germline, CDR1 MNHNS and CDR2 SASEGT. The DNA of the CDR3 is TGTGCCAGCAGTGACCTGGACAGGGGGGAAGGCTACGAGCAGTACTTC. Amino acids: CASSDLDRGEGYEQYF.